This entry lists 32 T cell receptor beta chains sequenced from one sample in a study of blood T cells in healthy people across ages. Through a sample-barcoded 5' primer and a J-beta primer mix, a second PCR was run for about 6 to 12 cycles. TCRdb re-called the 5' RACE reads through MiXCR, storing one row per CDR3 protein. The sample includes about 640,000 distinct CDR3 sequences, less than 45% of them seen just once. Sequenced sample: blood. Receptors were obtained from a man older than 75 in good health.

The chain recombines TRBV15 with TRBJ2-5, with TRBD2 matching 9 bases. Trimming at V came to 2 bases and at J to 5 bases, leaving 9 bases not matched to a gene. This CDR3 contains 16 residues. The germline V gene encodes CDR1 LNHNV and CDR2 YYDKDF (reference sequence). CDR3 bases: TGTGCCACCAGCAGACTCGAGCGGGGGGTGGTGGAGACCCAGTACTTC. This encodes CATSRLERGVVETQYF.

The rearrangement uses TRBV20-1 and TRBJ1-1, with D possibly being TRBD1 (5 bases). Trimming took 5 bases from V and 0 from J, leaving 13 bases between them. The germline V gene has CDR1 DFQATT and CDR2 SNEGSKA (reference sequence). The CDR3 is made up of 14 amino acids. CDR3: CSAARDAMNTEAFF. CDR3 DNA: TGCAGTGCTGCTCGGGACGCCATGAACACTGAAGCTTTCTTT.

On this clonotype itself: Compared with germline, one end of the junction differs, possibly owing to a read error. In DNA, the CDR3 is TGTGCCAGCAGTTACTCGTCGGTCTCTGGGACCAACGTCCTGACTTTC. It translates to CASSYSSVSGTNVLTF. This chain links TRBV6-2 or TRBV6-3 with TRBJ2-6, with D unresolved. CDR3 size: 16 residues. Germline V lookup: CDR1 MNHEY, CDR2 SVGEGT.

This clonotype has at least ten counts. This chain connects TRBV4-2 to TRBJ2-7; 10 bases are shared with TRBD1. CDR1 and CDR2 (germline): LGHNA, YNFKEQ. The ends lost 4 bases at V and 2 bases at J; junction bases unmatched: 5. This CDR3 comprises 15 residues. The CDR3 DNA is TGTGCCAGCAGCCGACCGGGACAGGGGACCTACGAGCAGTACTTC. Residues: CASSRPGQGTYEQYF.

The chain couples TRBV6-2 or TRBV6-3 to TRBJ1-5; 8 bases match TRBD1. J gave up 1 base and V 3 bases, and 14 bases lay outside the gene matches. This CDR3 has 19 residues. Per the germline V gene, CDR1 is MNHEY and CDR2 is SVGEGT. CDR3 region: CASSYPLLTGALSNQPQHF. Written as DNA, the CDR3 is TGTGCCAGCAGTTATCCCCTCTTGACAGGGGCGCTGAGCAATCAGCCCCAGCATTTT.

The chain joins TRBV7-2 to TRBJ2-1; either TRBD1 or TRBD2 may fit D (5 bases each). CDR3 length: 15 residues. The germline CDR1 and CDR2 sequences are SGHTA and FQGNSA. Trimming removed 7 bases at V and 9 bases at J, with 22 bases between. CDR3 bases: TGTGCCAGCACCAAAACGTTGGCCAAGGGGAGTGAGCAGTTCTTC. It encodes CASTKTLAKGSEQFF.

The chain couples TRBV6-5 to TRBJ2-1, with no clear D. The CDR3 is 13 amino acids. Germline CDR1 reads MNHEY; CDR2 reads SVGAGI. The V end lost 10 bases, the J end lost 11 bases, and 21 bases lay between the germline ends. The DNA for the CDR3 is TGTGCCACTAGAGAGGACCCGTCAAGAAAGCAGTTCTTC. It is translated as CATREDPSRKQFF.

The chain employs TRBV6-2 or TRBV6-3 and TRBJ2-5; D unresolved. V lost 0 bases and J lost 1, with 12 bases in between. CDR3 length equals 16 residues. Germline V gives CDR1 MNHEY, CDR2 SVGEGT. The DNA for the CDR3 is TGTGCCAGCAGTTACTCGAGTGAGCATCCCCAAGAGACCCAGTACTTC. Translated, it gives CASSYSSEHPQETQYF.

V is TRBV18 and J is TRBJ2-1; D may match TRBD1 or TRBD2 (6 bases each). V gave up 5 bases and J gave up 2 bases, with 13 bases separating them. CDR1 and CDR2 (germline): KGHSH, LQKENI. The CDR3 runs to 15 residues. CDR3 bases: TGTGCCAGCTCATCCTCGGAGGGGGCCTACAATGAGCAGTTCTTC. Amino acid sequence: CASSSSEGAYNEQFF.

Comments on this clonotype: A much larger clone differs by one base, so this may be a read error. This rearrangement joins TRBV11-1 to TRBJ2-5, with TRBD2 matching over 11 bases. CDR3 length equals 16 residues. Trimming removed 5 bases from V and 0 bases from J; junction bases left unmatched: 5. CDR1 and CDR2 from the germline V gene are SGHAT and FQDESV (reference sequence). The CDR3 reads CASSERGLADQETQYF. In DNA, the CDR3 is TGTGCCAGCAGCGAGAGGGGACTAGCGGACCAAGAGACCCAGTACTTC.

The chain carries TRBV29-1 and TRBJ2-7; TRBD1 matches 10 bases. There are 13 residues in the CDR3. Germline CDR1 SQVTM, CDR2 ANQGSEA. V shed 7 bases, J shed 4 bases, and the junction held 7 bases outside the gene matches. Written as DNA, the CDR3 is TGCAGCGGTACCGGGACAGGGGCATACGAGCAGTACTTC. It codes for CSGTGTGAYEQYF.

This clonotype occurred a few times. CDR3: CASSEPRLTYEQYF. The CDR3 DNA sequence: TGCGCCAGCAGTGAACCGCGACTGACCTACGAGCAGTACTTC. V usage is TRBV10-2 and J usage is TRBJ2-7; unclear D gene. Germline-derived CDR1 and CDR2 are WSHSY and SAAADI. V shed 3 bases and J shed 2 bases, with 11 bases lying between them. The CDR3 totals 14 residues.

This clonotype has only a few counts. J is TRBJ2-5 and V is TRBV6-1; the match to TRBD1 covers 12 bases. The CDR3 is 16 amino acids. V lost 8 bases and J lost 0; bases outside the gene matches: 7. Germline-derived CDR1 and CDR2 are MNHNS and SASEGT. CDR3 DNA sequence: TGTGCCAGCCTAGGAGGGGACAGGGGGCACCAAGAGACCCAGTACTTC. Residues: CASLGGDRGHQETQYF.

V usage is TRBV11-2 and J usage is TRBJ1-6; 8 positions agree with TRBD1. The CDR3 covers 15 residues. The germline gives CDR1 SGHAT, CDR2 FQNNGV. V trimming: 5 bases; J trimming: 10 bases; junction bases outside the gene matches: 10. The CDR3 spells CASSPDRGGRSPLHF. The CDR3 DNA reads as TGTGCCAGCAGCCCAGACAGGGGCGGGCGGTCACCCCTCCACTTT.

The J gene is TRBJ1-2, the V gene TRBV20-1; D is unclear. Germline CDR1 reads DFQATT; CDR2 reads SNEGSKA (reference sequence). This CDR3 is 13 amino acids long. V was clipped by 3 bases and J by 4 bases, with 12 bases between them. DNA of the CDR3: TGCAGTGCTAGGTCCCGGGAGCTCTATGGCTACACCTTC. It yields the protein CSARSRELYGYTF.

This clonotype was detected a few times. The V and J genes are TRBV6-6 and TRBJ2-1; 7 bases align to TRBD1. From germline, CDR1 is MNHNY and CDR2 SVGAGI (reference sequence). This CDR3 comprises 14 residues. The ends lost 4 bases at V and 9 bases at J; junction bases unmatched: 9. The CDR3 is CASSLTGERGEQFF. The CDR3 bases are TGTGCCAGCAGTTTAACAGGGGAGAGGGGTGAGCAGTTCTTC.

This clonotype turned up a few times. This sequence joins TRBV20-1 and TRBJ2-1; D is unresolved. The length of the CDR3 is 13 residues. The V end lost 2 bases, the J end lost 12 bases, and 17 bases lay between the germline ends. Germline loops: CDR1 DFQATT, CDR2 SNEGSKA (reference sequence). The CDR3 region has the DNA TGCAGTGCTAGACTCCCCGATTCAGGACGGCAGTTCTTC. Translated, it gives CSARLPDSGRQFF.

Points on this clonotype: The junction departs from germline at one end; a sequencing error may be responsible. The CDR3 is CASSDSPKGTEPFF. The CDR3 DNA reads as TGTGCCAGCAGTGACTCGCCCAAGGGGACAGAGCCGTTCTTC. This chain uses TRBV6-5 with TRBJ2-1, with 7 nucleotides matching TRBD1. The V gene's germline CDR1 is MNHEY and CDR2 SVGAGI. This CDR3 spans 14 amino acids.

The chain uses TRBV15 and TRBJ2-1; TRBD1 is a possible D gene (5 bases). There are 15 residues in the CDR3. The germline CDR1 and CDR2 sequences are LNHNV and YYDKDF (reference sequence). V shed 5 bases and J shed 0 bases, with 11 bases lying between them. CDR3 region: CATSSDKSSYNEQFF. Here the CDR3 DNA reads TGTGCCACCAGCTCGGACAAGAGCTCCTACAATGAGCAGTTCTTC. Based on the CDR3 plus reference TRBV15 and TRBJ2-1, the full variable domain is DAMVIQNPRYQVTQFGKPVTLSCSQTLNHNVMYWYQQKSSQAPKLLFHYYDKDFNNEADTPDNFQSRRPNTSFCFLDIRSPGLGDTAMYLCATSSDKSSYNEQFFGPGTRLTVL.

V and J are TRBV29-1 and TRBJ2-7; D unclear. V was pared by 3 bases and J by 3 bases, with 12 bases between. Germline CDR1 reads SQVTM; CDR2 reads ANQGSEA. This CDR3 contains 13 residues. The CDR3 nucleotides read TGCAGCGTTGAGTCACTTAATGACTACGAGCAGTACTTC. It specifies CSVESLNDYEQYF.

In its sample, this clonotype was seen many times. J is TRBJ2-6 and V is TRBV29-1; D gene unclear. This CDR3 has 12 residues. The V end was cut by 5 bases, the J end by 2 bases, with 4 bases between. Germline values: CDR1 SQVTM, CDR2 ANQGSEA. DNA of the CDR3: TGCAGCGTTCAGGCTGGGGCCAACGTCCTGACTTTC. It yields the protein CSVQAGANVLTF. Filled out from reference TRBV29-1 and TRBJ2-6, the complete variable domain reads SAVISQKPSRDICQRGTSLTIQCQVDSQVTMMFWYRQQPGQSLTLIATANQGSEATYESGFVIDKFPISRPNLTFSTLTVSNMSPEDSSIYLCSVQAGANVLTFGAGSRLTVL.

V usage is TRBV3-1 and J usage is TRBJ1-2, with a weak D call TRBD1 (6 bases). Germline V gene lookup returns CDR1 LGHDT and CDR2 YNNKEL (reference sequence). The CDR3 length is 14 residues. The ends were cut back, 6 bases at V and 7 bases at J, with 18 bases in the middle. CDR3 in amino acids: CASSHRTEPGGYTF. CDR3 DNA sequence: TGTGCCAGCAGTCATAGGACAGAACCGGGTGGCTACACCTTC. Supplemented by reference TRBV3-1 and TRBJ1-2, the full variable domain reads DTAVSQTPKYLVTQMGNDKSIKCEQNLGHDTMYWYKQDSKKFLKIMFSYNNKELIINETVPNRFSPKSPDKAHLNLHINSLELGDSAVYFCASSHRTEPGGYTFGSGTRLTVV.

This clonotype came up once. The J gene is TRBJ2-4, the V gene TRBV5-1; 9 bases are a match to TRBD1. The J call could be wrong; TRBJ2-7 is a better fit for the DNA end. CDR3 length: 17 amino acids. Germline CDR1 and CDR2: SGHRS and YFSETQ. The CDR3 DNA is TGCGCCAGCAGCTCGCACGGACAGGGGTTGAGCTCCTACGAGCAGTACTTC. This gives the protein CASSSHGQGLSSYEQYF.

The chain joins TRBV6-5 to TRBJ1-6, with TRBD1 as a possible D gene (5 bases). The V and J ends lost 0 bases and 8 bases respectively, with 11 bases between them. Germline V gives CDR1 MNHEY, CDR2 SVGAGI. The CDR3 loop spans 15 amino acids. This CDR3 reads CASSYSIGGDSPLHF. Here the CDR3 DNA reads TGTGCCAGCAGTTACTCGATCGGGGGGGATTCACCCCTCCACTTT.

This clonotype was recorded a few times. The chain recombines TRBV3-1 with TRBJ1-4; D perhaps matches TRBD1 (5 bases). Germline V lookup: CDR1 LGHDT, CDR2 YNNKEL (reference sequence). The CDR3 sequence is 16 residues long. V gave up 0 bases and J gave up 8 bases, with 16 bases separating them. The CDR3 DNA is TGTGCCAGCAGCCAAGATCTTATTGGGGCTGGAGAAAAACTGTTTTTT. It translates to CASSQDLIGAGEKLFF.

This clonotype was observed a single time. The chain carries TRBV4-3 and TRBJ2-7; D is unclear. The CDR3 runs to 14 residues. Germline CDR1 LGHNA, CDR2 YSLEER. Deletions cut 0 bases from V and 3 bases from J, with 9 bases between. The CDR3 spells CASSQEVVRYEQYF. The CDR3 DNA reads TGCGCCAGCAGCCAAGAGGTGGTCCGCTACGAGCAGTACTTC.

CDR3 sequence (DNA): TGCGCCAGCAGCCAAGTGTTTACTAGCGGGGTTGAGCAGTACTTC. Protein product: CASSQVFTSGVEQYF. This chain joins TRBV4-1 and TRBJ2-5; 10 nucleotides agree with TRBD2. Per the germline V gene, CDR1 is MGHRA and CDR2 is YSYEKL. This CDR3 spans 15 amino acids. V lost 1 base, J lost 11 bases, and 10 bases stayed unmatched.

The chain uses TRBV27 and TRBJ1-1; tentatively, D is TRBD1 (5 bases). Per germline, CDR1 MNHEY and CDR2 SMNVEV (reference sequence). CDR3 length equals 13 residues. Trimming left V 3 bases short and J 3 bases short, with 8 bases between. CDR3 coding DNA: TGTGCCAGCAGTTTCAAGGGGTACACTGAAGCTTTCTTT. Amino acid sequence: CASSFKGYTEAFF.

The chain carries TRBV20-1 and TRBJ2-4, with 7 nucleotides matching TRBD2. The end of the DNA fits TRBJ2-7 better, so the J call may be wrong. This CDR3 region has 14 residues. Germline V gene lookup returns CDR1 DFQATT and CDR2 SNEGSKA (reference sequence). CDR3 coding DNA: TGCAGTGCTAGTGGCGGGGGTAGATCCTACGAGCAGTACTTC. Translated, it gives CSASGGGRSYEQYF.

A few counts support this clonotype. The V gene is TRBV14, the J gene TRBJ2-6; weak D call: TRBD2 (5 bases). The CDR3 length is 15 residues. V lost 8 bases to trimming and J lost 0 bases, with 11 bases between them. In germline, CDR1 is SGHDN, CDR2 FVKESK. CDR3 sequence reads: CASQSGYSGANVLTF. DNA for the CDR3: TGTGCCAGCCAATCGGGGTACTCTGGGGCCAACGTCCTGACTTTC.

In its sample, this clonotype was seen a few times. V is TRBV20-1 and J is TRBJ2-7; 7 bases align to TRBD2. Looked up from germline, CDR1 is DFQATT and CDR2 is SNEGSKA (reference sequence). CDR3 length: 17 amino acids. V shed 0 bases, J shed 2 bases, and the junction held 13 bases outside the gene matches. Here the CDR3 reads CSARDLSGRSGTYEQYF. As DNA, the CDR3 is TGCAGTGCTAGAGATCTCAGTGGCCGAAGCGGGACCTACGAGCAGTACTTC.

This clonotype was seen once. The gene calls are TRBV30 and TRBJ1-2; no definite D call. V shed 0 bases and J shed 7 bases, with 9 bases lying between them. Germline assignment: CDR1 GTSNPN and CDR2 SVGIG (reference sequence). This CDR3 has 12 residues. This CDR3 reads CAWSVLRVGYTF. The CDR3 DNA follows: TGTGCCTGGAGTGTACTTCGGGTTGGCTACACCTTC.